This T cell receptor (beta chain) was observed in a study of vaccination effects on CD4 cells after COVID-19. Study-level information: Under the ViraFEST assay, PBMC were stimulated with viral peptide pools so that antigen-specific CD4+ T cells expanded. Sequencing was performed afterwards. Study-wide results and caveats: Clones from infection and from vaccination both contracted markedly late after vaccination.

A word on this clone: Its antigen is still unknown.

Assay used: immunoSEQ multiplex PCR; TCRdb lists only in-frame clones, some missing. Here the sample spans 43,000 or so clones, 55% to 75% being singletons. The ends lost 4 bases at V and 5 bases at J; junction bases unmatched: 9. CDR1 is SGHRS and CDR2 is YFSETQ in the germline V gene. The CDR3 is 15 amino acids. Subsequent to a culture period of approximately 11 days, CD4+ T cells were isolated. Participants were given two doses of BNT162b2 or mRNA-1273 vaccine. The receptor was derived from a human donor who received a COVID-19 vaccine. The chain is built from TRBV5-1 and TRBJ2-1; 7 bases fit TRBD2. The source was CD4+ T cells from PBMCs cultured without peptide, collected after COVID-19 vaccination. DNA of the CDR3: TGCGCCAGCAGCCTACTTAGCGGGCTTCACAATGAGCAGTTCTTC. Amino acids: CASSLLSGLHNEQFF. Combining the CDR3 with reference TRBV5-1 and TRBJ2-1 gives the whole variable domain KAGVTQTPRYLIKTRGQQVTLSCSPISGHRSVSWYQQTPGQGLQFLFEYFSETQRNKGNFPGRFSGRQFSNSRSEMNVSTLELGDSALYLCASSLLSGLHNEQFFGPGTRLTVL.